The entry below describes one T cell receptor beta chain. The data stem from a study of cytomegalovirus exposure and HLA in healthy donors. Study at large: Findings of an earlier analysis included more than 90 million unique TCR beta sequences from 170 million or so T cells.

PCR amplification relied on 60 Vbeta primers (plus 13 Jbeta primers). Using immunoSEQ multiplex PCR, the repertoire was profiled, and TCRdb retains in-frame clones only, with some absent. The repertoire consists of 60,000 to 70,000 clones, with about 79% occurring once and the leading ten covering approximately 8%. Germline assignment: CDR1 MNHEY and CDR2 SVGAGI. This CDR3 has 15 residues. V lost 6 bases and J lost 0, with 14 bases in between. This receptor was taken from a man between 60 and 75 years old in good health and CMV-seropositive. The chain is built from TRBV6-5 and TRBJ1-1; D might be TRBD1 (6 bases). The sample consisted of PBMCs. The CDR3 nucleotides read TGTGCCAGCAGCAACGGACAGACTATGAACACTGAAGCTTTCTTT. This gives the protein CASSNGQTMNTEAFF.